The 26 T cell receptor beta chains reported below all come from one sample, sequenced in a study of blood T cell repertoires in COVID-19 (dated by TCRdb to the early 2020s). Libraries were built with the immunoSEQ multiplex PCR assay. Held by TCRdb, this immuneACCESS table contains in-frame sequences only and omits some clones. Under half of the omission traces to an unresolved V gene where checked; the cause of the rest is unknown. The sample table records 310,000 or so clones; around 83% of these occur just once. The ten largest clones represent approximately 1.3% of the sample. Sequencing was performed on peripheral blood. The source of these receptors is a woman in her 50s with acute or convalescent COVID-19.

The chain links TRBV9 to TRBJ2-2, with no clear D. V lost 0 bases to trimming and J lost 7 bases, with 10 bases between them. CDR3 length: 14 residues. From germline, CDR1 is SGDLS and CDR2 YYNGEE. As DNA, the CDR3 is TGTGCCAGCAGCGTAGATCCCCGGGTCGGGGAGCTGTTTTTT. Translated, it gives CASSVDPRVGELFF.

The V and J genes are TRBV9 and TRBJ2-7; D gene uncertain. This CDR3 spans 14 amino acids. Per the germline V gene, CDR1 is SGDLS and CDR2 is YYNGEE. V lost 4 bases to trimming and J lost 7 bases, with 18 bases between them. CDR3 amino acids: CASSIISLSREQYF. The DNA of the CDR3 is TGTGCCAGCAGCATTATTTCTCTCTCCAGGGAGCAGTACTTC.

This chain joins TRBV12-3 or TRBV12-4 and TRBJ2-3; no firm D call. Deletions cut 5 bases from V and 8 bases from J, with 14 bases between. This CDR3 contains 13 residues. The CDR3 is CASSRSPPPTQYF. The CDR3 nucleotides read TGTGCCAGCAGTCGGTCCCCTCCCCCTACGCAGTATTTT.

As regards this clone: Other DNA sequences from this sample encode an identical CDR3 as well. V usage is TRBV7-3 and J usage is TRBJ2-7; 7 bases are shared with TRBD2. The germline V gene has CDR1 SGHTA and CDR2 FQGTGA. The CDR3 totals 14 residues. V gave up 5 bases and J gave up 5 bases; unmatched junction bases: 9. DNA of the CDR3: TGTGCCAGCAGCCTTACGGGAGGTCTGGACGAGCAGTACTTC. This encodes CASSLTGGLDEQYF.

The chain employs TRBV19 and TRBJ1-5; the D is unclear. The CDR3 sequence is 14 residues long. V lost 7 bases and J lost 0, with 10 bases in between. In germline, CDR1 is LNHDA, CDR2 SQIVND (reference sequence). DNA for the CDR3: TGTGCCAGTACCTCCGGGTATAGCAATCAGCCCCAGCATTTT. It encodes CASTSGYSNQPQHF.

The chain employs TRBV5-8 and TRBJ1-2; D is ambiguous. Trimming stripped 0 bases from V and 8 bases from J, with 8 bases between. The V gene's germline CDR1 is SGHTS and CDR2 YDEGEE. There are 12 residues in the CDR3. The CDR3 coding sequence is TGTGCCAGCAGCTTGGGGAGGGAAGGCTACACCTTC. Its translation is CASSLGREGYTF.

V is TRBV2 and J is TRBJ1-5, with TRBD1 identical over 8 bases. V lost 8 bases, J lost 5 bases, and 11 bases stayed unmatched. This CDR3 contains 15 residues. CDR1 is SNHLY, CDR2 FYNNEI, per germline. This CDR3 reads CASRGEAGGDQPQHF. DNA of the CDR3: TGTGCCAGCCGAGGGGAGGCAGGGGGCGATCAGCCCCAGCATTTT.

The gene calls are TRBV15 and TRBJ2-7; 12 bases map to TRBD1. The trim removed 3 bases at V and 4 bases at J, leaving 10 bases unmatched. CDR3 length: 17 residues. CDR1 and CDR2 from the germline V gene are LNHNV and YYDKDF (reference sequence). CDR3 region: CATSRGTGQGAGYEQYV. The CDR3, as DNA: TGTGCCACCAGCAGGGGAACGGGACAGGGGGCTGGGTACGAGCAGTACGTC.

The CDR3 DNA follows: TGTGCCAGCAGCCAGGATATCGGCGGCACCATATATTTT. It is translated as CASSQDIGGTIYF. The chain employs TRBV4-2 and TRBJ1-3; D gene unclear. Per the germline V gene, CDR1 is LGHNA and CDR2 is YNFKEQ. Trimming left V 3 bases short and J 9 bases short, with 12 bases between. The CDR3 extends over 13 amino acids.

The V gene is TRBV10-3, the J gene TRBJ1-1; D perhaps matches TRBD1 (6 bases). From germline, CDR1 is ENHRY and CDR2 SYGVKD. The CDR3 is 15 amino acids. Trimming pared 0 bases from V and 1 base from J, leaving 9 bases between. The CDR3 is CAISESKGQNTEAFF. The DNA of the CDR3 is TGTGCCATCAGTGAGTCGAAGGGACAGAACACTGAAGCTTTCTTT.

The chain couples TRBV6-5 to TRBJ1-4, with D unclear. The CDR3 runs 11 residues. Germline values: CDR1 MNHEY, CDR2 SVGAGI. Trimming left V 8 bases short and J 7 bases short, with 8 bases between. The CDR3 bases are TGTGCCAGCGGGCTGCTTGAAAAACTGTTTTTT. Its protein is CASGLLEKLFF.

The rearrangement joins TRBV11-3 to TRBJ2-7; 7 bases are a match to TRBD2. Germline CDR1 reads SGHNT; CDR2 reads YENEEA. This CDR3 spans 13 amino acids. The V gene end was trimmed by 1 base and the J gene end by 3 bases; junction bases not matched to a gene: 0. The CDR3 DNA reads TGTGCCAGCAGCTTAGGGACTAGCTACGAGCAGTACTTC. Protein: CASSLGTSYEQYF. Variable domain in full (rest from reference TRBV11-3 and TRBJ2-7): EAGVVQSPRYKIIEKKQPVAFWCNPISGHNTLYWYLQNLGQGPELLIRYENEEAVDDSQLPKDRFSAERLKGVDSTLKIQPAELGDSAVYLCASSLGTSYEQYFGPGTRLTVT.

This chain uses TRBV5-1 with TRBJ1-1; D perhaps matches TRBD1 (6 bases). The CDR3 has 12 amino acids. Deletions cut 3 bases from V and 8 bases from J, with 11 bases between. Germline V CDR1 and CDR2: SGHRS, YFSETQ. The CDR3 nucleotides read TGCGCCAGCAGCTCCAGGGGATTCGAAGCTTTCTTT. This translates into CASSSRGFEAFF.

The chain links TRBV9 to TRBJ1-2; 10 positions match TRBD1. Germline-derived CDR1 and CDR2 are SGDLS and YYNGEE. The CDR3 covers 14 residues. J lost 7 bases, V lost 3 bases, and 6 bases had no gene match. As DNA, the CDR3 is TGTGCCAGCAGCGCCCCCGGGACAGGGGTTGGCTACACCTTC. Residues: CASSAPGTGVGYTF. The full variable domain, in which reference TRBV9 and TRBJ1-2 provide the parts outside the CDR3, is DSGVTQTPKHLITATGQRVTLRCSPRSGDLSVYWYQQSLDQGLQFLIQYYNGEERAKGNILERFSAQQFPDLHSELNLSSLELGDSALYFCASSAPGTGVGYTFGSGTRLTVV.

The chain joins TRBV3-1 (or the pseudogene TRBV3-2) to TRBJ1-2, with TRBD1 matching 7 bases. The CDR3 is 15 amino acids. J gave up 3 bases and V 4 bases, and 8 bases lay outside the gene matches. Looked up from germline, CDR1 is LGHDT and CDR2 is YNNKEL (reference sequence). The CDR3 DNA follows: TGTGCCAGCAGCCTACGACAGGGAGGTCACTATGGCTACACCTTC. It translates to CASSLRQGGHYGYTF.

V usage is TRBV4-1 and J usage is TRBJ1-3; 7 nucleotides align to TRBD1. The trim removed 3 bases at V and 2 bases at J, leaving 7 bases unmatched. The CDR3 has 16 amino acids. Germline values: CDR1 MGHRA, CDR2 YSYEKL. For the CDR3, the DNA is TGCGCCAGCAGCCACCCCCAGGGGGTTCCTGGAAACACCATATATTTT. This translates into CASSHPQGVPGNTIYF.

In this sample, this clone turned up once. The chain is built from TRBV18 and TRBJ1-2, with D maybe TRBD1 (5 bases). With 3 bases removed from V and 8 bases from J, the gap between germline ends came to 13 bases. CDR1 KGHSH and CDR2 LQKENI come from the germline V gene. This CDR3 has 13 amino acids. The CDR3 protein is CASSPLTGGGYTF. CDR3 in DNA: TGTGCCAGCTCACCCCTTACGGGGGGAGGCTACACCTTC.

The J gene is TRBJ1-5, the V gene TRBV6-2 or TRBV6-3; D remains unclear. In germline, CDR1 is MNHEY, CDR2 SVGEGT. The CDR3 runs 17 residues. V lost 0 bases and J 2 bases, leaving 14 bases between the germline ends. CDR3 DNA: TGTGCCAGCAGTTACTCGAATAAGGGAGGCGGCAATCAGCCCCAGCATTTT. Protein sequence: CASSYSNKGGGNQPQHF.

This clone was seen only a few times. V and J are TRBV29-1 and TRBJ2-2; tentatively, D is TRBD2 (7 bases). The CDR3 contains 12 residues. The germline CDR1 and CDR2 sequences are SQVTM and ANQGSEA. V gave up 6 bases and J gave up 7 bases, with 12 bases separating them. CDR3 nucleotides: TGCAGCGTGGGGGGGGCAGGCGGGGAGCTGTTTTTT. Its protein product is CSVGGAGGELFF.

V is TRBV12-3 or TRBV12-4 and J is TRBJ2-1, with D possibly matching TRBD2 (6 bases). V lost 5 bases and J lost 14, with 13 bases in between. This CDR3 region has 11 residues. CDR3 residues: CASSGGTNEFF. CDR3 DNA: TGTGCCAGCAGTGGCGGGACCAACGAGTTCTTC.

The genes are TRBV6-1 and TRBJ2-7; 10 bases map to TRBD1. The germline CDR1 and CDR2 sequences are MNHNS and SASEGT. The CDR3 length is 14 residues. With 0 bases clipped from V and 5 bases from J, the junction kept 1 base outside the gene matches. CDR3 nucleotide sequence: TGTGCCAGCAGTGAAGCCGGGACAGGGGACGAGCAGTACTTC. Its translation is CASSEAGTGDEQYF.

The table lists this clone with a few counts. The J gene is TRBJ1-6, the V gene TRBV5-5; 8 bases fit TRBD1. V dropped 3 bases and J dropped 7; count of bases not matched to a gene: 3. The CDR3 sequence is 14 residues long. Per germline, CDR1 SGHKS and CDR2 YYEKEE (reference sequence). The CDR3 protein is CASSSDRGNSPLHF. Here the CDR3 DNA reads TGTGCCAGCAGCTCCGACAGGGGAAATTCACCCCTCCACTTT.

The chain has TRBV28 and TRBJ1-1; D call uncertain. V gave up 8 bases and J gave up 8 bases, with 12 bases separating them. Germline lookup yields CDR1 MDHEN and CDR2 SYDVKM. This CDR3 contains 11 residues. For the CDR3, the DNA is TGTGCCAGCCTCGCGGGAGGAGAAGCTTTCTTT. This codes for CASLAGGEAFF.

The chain uses TRBV29-1 and TRBJ1-4; D call uncertain. From germline, CDR1 is SQVTM and CDR2 ANQGSEA. This CDR3 comprises 13 residues. The V end was cut by 5 bases, the J end by 3 bases, with 10 bases between. CDR3 sequence: CSVKQRANEKLFF. DNA for the CDR3: TGCAGCGTTAAACAGCGGGCTAATGAAAAACTGTTTTTT.

V and J are TRBV18 and TRBJ2-1; perhaps TRBD2 as D (5 bases). Looked up from germline, CDR1 is KGHSH and CDR2 is LQKENI. The CDR3 spans 12 residues. V shed 6 bases and J shed 8 bases, with 11 bases lying between them. The CDR3 reads CASSREGYEQFF. CDR3 in DNA: TGTGCCAGCTCCCGTGAGGGCTATGAGCAGTTCTTC.

This clone was counted once. This chain links TRBV5-4 with TRBJ2-2; D may be TRBD1 (6 bases). Trimming removed 1 base at V and 8 bases at J, with 9 bases between. The CDR3 has 13 residues. The germline CDR1 and CDR2 sequences are SGHNT and YYREEE (reference sequence). The CDR3 bases are TGTGCCAGCAGCTTGACTACAGGGGGGGAGCTGTTTTTT. Protein sequence: CASSLTTGGELFF.